These 10 T cell receptor beta chains were sequenced from one sample in a study of T cells in Graves' hyperthyroidism and ophthalmopathy. Researchers amplified the TCR beta CDR3 regions from RNA transcripts. An initial round of RT-PCR targeting the TCR CDR3 relied on the HTBI primer set. MiXCR, run by TCRdb on the multiplex PCR reads, gives a single entry per CDR3 protein. The repertoire holds about 380,000 distinct CDR3 sequences, roughly 15% seen once, with less than 20% in the top ten. The source material was blood. The receptors shown here come from a woman in her twenties or thirties with Graves' ophthalmopathy.

Points on this clonotype: A much larger clone sits a single nucleotide away, making a read error possible. The chain combines TRBV5-5 with TRBJ1-5, with 10 bases identical to TRBD1. The CDR3 is 13 residues long. Germline V gene sequence: CDR1 SGHKS, CDR2 YYEKEE (reference sequence). The CDR3 DNA is TGTACCAGCAGCCTTACCGGGACAGGGGCTTGGTATTTT. Its protein is CTSSLTGTGAWYF.

This clonotype has at least ten counts. This chain connects TRBV7-8 to TRBJ2-1, with D possibly being TRBD2 (5 bases). Looked up from germline, CDR1 is SGHVS and CDR2 is FQNEAQ. The V end was cut by 2 bases, the J end by 15 bases, with 14 bases between. This CDR3 is 12 amino acids long. The CDR3 DNA reads TGTGCCAGCAGCTTACGGTCCCAAGGGAGGTTCTTC. Translating gives CASSLRSQGRFF.

The chain carries TRBV7-3 and TRBJ1-4; possibly TRBD1 for D (6 bases). The length of the CDR3 is 13 residues. V was cut by 7 bases and J by 4 bases, with 10 bases left in between. Germline CDR1 is SGHTA and CDR2 is FQGTGA. DNA of the CDR3: TGTGCCAGCAACAGGGCTGATAATGAAAAACTGTTTTTT. Amino acid sequence: CASNRADNEKLFF.

This clonotype was picked up many times. CDR3 bases: TGTGCCACCAGTGATTTGGGGAGGGGCTACAATGAGCAGTTCTTC. The encoded protein is CATSDLGRGYNEQFF. The chain uses TRBV24-1 and TRBJ2-1, with TRBD2 identical over 7 bases. The CDR3 loop spans 15 amino acids. Unmatched junction bases numbered 1, after V lost 0 bases and J lost 3 bases. Germline V CDR1 and CDR2: KGHDR, SFDVKD.

This rearrangement joins TRBV24-1 to TRBJ1-5; D is perhaps TRBD1 (5 bases). CDR1 is KGHDR, CDR2 SFDVKD, per germline. V was pared by 8 bases and J by 0 bases, with 10 bases between. The CDR3 extends over 14 amino acids. CDR3 amino acids: CATNLGTSNQPQHF. In DNA, the CDR3 is TGTGCCACCAATCTAGGGACTAGCAATCAGCCCCAGCATTTT.

This chain connects TRBV9 to TRBJ2-3; 8 bases match TRBD2. Trimming took 2 bases from V and 4 from J; bases not matched to a gene: 12. The CDR3 runs 17 residues. Looked up from germline, CDR1 is SGDLS and CDR2 is YYNGEE. CDR3 in amino acids: CASSVDSSGGRADTQYF. The CDR3 DNA sequence: TGTGCCAGCAGCGTCGACTCCTCGGGGGGGCGAGCAGATACGCAGTATTTT.

This clonotype has ten or more counts. The chain is built from TRBV6-5 and TRBJ2-7; D gene unclear. The germline V and J ends were trimmed by 0 bases and 3 bases, with 6 bases remaining between them. The CDR3 spans 13 residues. Germline V gene lookup returns CDR1 MNHEY and CDR2 SVGAGI. The CDR3 spells CASSYSTGYEQYF. The CDR3 coding sequence is TGTGCCAGCAGTTACTCGACCGGCTACGAGCAGTACTTC.

In its sample, this clonotype was seen many times. The rearrangement links TRBV7-8 to TRBJ1-2, with TRBD1 as a possible D gene (5 bases). The germline V gene has CDR1 SGHVS and CDR2 FQNEAQ. CDR3 length: 16 amino acids. The V and J ends lost 4 bases and 5 bases respectively, with 20 bases between them. CDR3 in DNA: TGTGCCAGCAGCTACGGACATACAGCGGCTCCTTATGGCTACACCTTC. It translates to CASSYGHTAAPYGYTF.

The sample holds many counts of this clonotype. The chain links TRBV6-1 to TRBJ1-6; D call uncertain. Deletions cut 0 bases from V and 16 bases from J, with 10 bases between. Per germline, CDR1 MNHNS and CDR2 SASEGT. The CDR3 sequence is 12 residues long. The CDR3 sequence: CASSEARARLHF. The DNA of the CDR3 is TGTGCCAGCAGTGAAGCGCGGGCACGACTCCACTTT.

The rearrangement joins TRBV7-9 to TRBJ2-1; TRBD1 matches 11 bases. J lost 8 bases, V lost 8 bases, and 8 bases had no gene match. CDR1 and CDR2 from the germline V gene are SEHNR and FQNEAQ (reference sequence). This CDR3 has 14 residues. The CDR3 region is CASGTGGLVYEQFF. The CDR3 DNA follows: TGTGCCAGCGGGACAGGGGGGCTCGTTTATGAGCAGTTCTTC. Together with reference TRBV7-9 and TRBJ2-1, the CDR3 gives the full variable domain: DTGVSQNPRHKITKRGQNVTFRCDPISEHNRLYWYRQTLGQGPEFLTYFQNEAQLEKSRLLSDRFSAERPKGSFSTLEIQRTEQGDSAMYLCASGTGGLVYEQFFGPGTRLTVL.